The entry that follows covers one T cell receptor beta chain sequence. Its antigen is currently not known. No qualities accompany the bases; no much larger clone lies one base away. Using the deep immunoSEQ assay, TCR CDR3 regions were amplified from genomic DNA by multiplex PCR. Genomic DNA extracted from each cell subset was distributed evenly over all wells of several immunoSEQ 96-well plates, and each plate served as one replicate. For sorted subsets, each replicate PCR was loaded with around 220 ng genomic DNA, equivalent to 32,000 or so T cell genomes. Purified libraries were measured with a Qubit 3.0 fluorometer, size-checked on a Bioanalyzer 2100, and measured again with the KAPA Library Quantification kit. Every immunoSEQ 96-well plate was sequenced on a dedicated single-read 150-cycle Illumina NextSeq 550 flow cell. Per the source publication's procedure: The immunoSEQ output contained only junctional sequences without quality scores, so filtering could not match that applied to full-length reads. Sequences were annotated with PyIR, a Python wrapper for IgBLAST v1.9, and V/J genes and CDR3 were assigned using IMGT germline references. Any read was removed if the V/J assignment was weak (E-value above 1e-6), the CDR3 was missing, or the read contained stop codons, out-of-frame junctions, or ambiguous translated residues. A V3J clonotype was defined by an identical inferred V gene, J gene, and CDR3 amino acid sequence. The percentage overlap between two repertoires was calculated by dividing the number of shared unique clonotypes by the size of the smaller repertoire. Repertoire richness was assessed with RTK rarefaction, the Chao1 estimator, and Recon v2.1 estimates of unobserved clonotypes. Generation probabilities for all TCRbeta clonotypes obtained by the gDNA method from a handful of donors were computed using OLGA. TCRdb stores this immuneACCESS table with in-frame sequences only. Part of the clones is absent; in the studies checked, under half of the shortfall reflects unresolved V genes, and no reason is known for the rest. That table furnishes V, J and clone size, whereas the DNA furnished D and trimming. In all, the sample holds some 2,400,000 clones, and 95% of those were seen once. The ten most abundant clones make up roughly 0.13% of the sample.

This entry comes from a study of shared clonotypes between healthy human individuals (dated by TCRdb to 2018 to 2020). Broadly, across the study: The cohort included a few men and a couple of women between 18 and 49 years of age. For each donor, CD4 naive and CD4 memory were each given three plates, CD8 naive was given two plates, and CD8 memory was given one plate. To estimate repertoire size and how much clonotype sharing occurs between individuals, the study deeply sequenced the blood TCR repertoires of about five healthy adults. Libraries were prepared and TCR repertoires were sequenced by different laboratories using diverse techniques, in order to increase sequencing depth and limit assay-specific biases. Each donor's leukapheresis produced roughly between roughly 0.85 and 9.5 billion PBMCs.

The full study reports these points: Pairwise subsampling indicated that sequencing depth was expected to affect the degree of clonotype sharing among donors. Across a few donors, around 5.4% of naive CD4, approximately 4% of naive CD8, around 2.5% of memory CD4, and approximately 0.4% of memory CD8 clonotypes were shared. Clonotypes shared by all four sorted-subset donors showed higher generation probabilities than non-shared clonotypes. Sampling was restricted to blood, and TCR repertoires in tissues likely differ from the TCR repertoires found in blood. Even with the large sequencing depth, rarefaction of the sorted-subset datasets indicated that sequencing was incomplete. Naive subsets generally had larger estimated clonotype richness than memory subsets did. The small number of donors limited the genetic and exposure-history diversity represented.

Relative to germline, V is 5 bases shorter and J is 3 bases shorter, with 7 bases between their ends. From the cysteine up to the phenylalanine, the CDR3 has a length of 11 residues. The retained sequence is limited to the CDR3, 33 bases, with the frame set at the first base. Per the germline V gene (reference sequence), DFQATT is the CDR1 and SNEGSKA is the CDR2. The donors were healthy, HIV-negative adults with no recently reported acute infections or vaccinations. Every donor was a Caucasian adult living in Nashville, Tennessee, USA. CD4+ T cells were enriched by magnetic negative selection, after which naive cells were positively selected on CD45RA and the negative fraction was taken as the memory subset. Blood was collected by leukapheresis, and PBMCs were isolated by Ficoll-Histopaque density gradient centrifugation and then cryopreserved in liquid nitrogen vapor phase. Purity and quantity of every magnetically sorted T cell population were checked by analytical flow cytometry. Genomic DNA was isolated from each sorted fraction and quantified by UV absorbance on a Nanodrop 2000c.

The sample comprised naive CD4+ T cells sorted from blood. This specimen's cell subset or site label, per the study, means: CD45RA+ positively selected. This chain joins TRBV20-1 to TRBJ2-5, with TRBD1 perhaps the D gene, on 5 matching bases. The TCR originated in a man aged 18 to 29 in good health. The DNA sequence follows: TGCAGTGCTGGACAAAAAGAGACCCAGTACTTC. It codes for CSAGQKETQYF.